Shown below are 9 T cell receptor beta chains from a single sample sequenced in a study of CD8+CD57+ T cells in acquired aplastic anemia. The template for TCR beta VDJ and CDR3 sequence profiling was genomic DNA. TCRdb processed the reads anew with MiXCR; each CDR3 protein has one entry. The data hold 150,000 to 180,000 distinct CDR3 sequences, with about 54% observed a single time. All patients picked for sequencing had shown, by flow cytometry, an expansion of CD8+CD57+ cells. Sample: sorted CD4+, CD8+, or CD8+CD57+ T cells (not recorded which) from PBMCs. The source of these receptors is a human donor with aplastic anemia.

Many counts were recorded for this clonotype. This rearrangement joins TRBV4-1 to TRBJ1-2, with D uncertain. The length of the CDR3 is 15 residues. Trimming stripped 0 bases from V and 0 bases from J, with 8 bases between. The germline V gene has CDR1 MGHRA and CDR2 YSYEKL. The CDR3 here is CASSQDYAANYGYTF. The CDR3, as DNA: TGCGCCAGCAGCCAAGATTACGCAGCTAACTATGGCTACACCTTC.

The J gene is TRBJ1-1, the V gene TRBV5-1; unclear D gene. The germline gives CDR1 SGHRS, CDR2 YFSETQ. The CDR3 has 14 residues. V lost 3 bases to trimming and J lost 0 bases, with 9 bases between them. The CDR3 nucleotides are TGCGCCAGCAGCTCGGGAGTCTTGAACACTGAAGCTTTCTTT. Translated: CASSSGVLNTEAFF.

In this sample, this clonotype turned up a few times. This chain joins TRBV5-6 and TRBJ2-1; the D gene is possibly TRBD2 (7 bases). V gave up 0 bases and J gave up 3 bases, with 10 bases separating them. The CDR3 sequence is 15 residues long. Germline CDR1 SGHDT, CDR2 YYEEEE. The CDR3 nucleotides are TGTGCCAGCAGCTTGGGGGGGGGCTTCTACAATGAGCAGTTCTTC. Its translation: CASSLGGGFYNEQFF.

In its sample, this clonotype was seen many times. This chain joins TRBV2 and TRBJ1-1, with no clear D. Germline lookup yields CDR1 SNHLY and CDR2 FYNNEI. V dropped 1 base and J dropped 4 bases, with 10 bases sitting between them. The CDR3 covers 14 residues. This CDR3 reads CASSEGFGTTEAFF. The CDR3 nucleotides are TGTGCCAGCAGTGAAGGATTTGGCACCACTGAAGCTTTCTTT.

Concerning this clonotype: Here the CDR3 omits its conserved ending phenylalanine or tryptophan, so a read error is the likely source. The CDR3, as DNA: TGCAGTGCCAGAGCAAAGTTGGACGATGAGCAGTTCCTC. This translates into CSARAKLDDEQFL. J is TRBJ2-1 and V is TRBV20-1; D is uncertain. Looked up from germline, CDR1 is DFQATT and CDR2 is SNEGSKA (reference sequence). This CDR3 region has 13 residues.

This chain uses TRBV2 with TRBJ1-1; D is unresolved. Per the germline V gene, CDR1 is SNHLY and CDR2 is FYNNEI. V was trimmed by 2 bases and J by 6 bases, leaving 7 bases between them. CDR3 size: 12 residues. DNA of the CDR3: TGTGCCAGCAGTGAACGAGGTGCTGAAGCTTTCTTT. This sequence encodes CASSERGAEAFF.

In its sample, this clonotype was seen many times. V usage is TRBV9 and J usage is TRBJ1-2; D might be TRBD1 (6 bases). V lost 3 bases and J lost 5, with 17 bases in between. CDR1 is SGDLS and CDR2 is YYNGEE in the germline V gene. This CDR3 has 15 amino acids. Written as DNA, the CDR3 is TGTGCCAGCAGCGCCCGACAGGCCGGGGGGTATGGCTACACCTTC. It codes for CASSARQAGGYGYTF.

The chain is built from TRBV6-1 and TRBJ2-1; TRBD1 matches at 8 bases. Per the germline V gene, CDR1 is MNHNS and CDR2 is SASEGT. Trimming took 7 bases from V and 13 from J; bases not matched to a gene: 15. The CDR3 is 14 residues long. CDR3 DNA sequence: TGTGCCAGCACTAGCAGGGGGCGGTTCCCATCCCAGTTCTTC. It is translated as CASTSRGRFPSQFF.

This rearrangement joins TRBV24-1 to TRBJ2-2; the match to TRBD1 covers 7 bases. CDR3 size: 13 residues. Trimming at V came to 10 bases and at J to 7 bases, leaving 8 bases not matched to a gene. CDR1 is KGHDR and CDR2 is SFDVKD in the germline V gene. Here the CDR3 DNA reads TGTGCCACTTCTTTTACAGGGGTCGGGGAGCTGTTTTTT. Translation: CATSFTGVGELFF.